Below are 7 T cell receptor beta chains sequenced from a single sample in a study of T cells expressing NK-cell markers. TCRdb re-called the 5' RACE reads, yielding one record per CDR3 amino acid sequence without DNA. The sample has roughly 430,000 distinct CDR3 sequences. The material sequenced was blood T cells: a sorted CD56 or NKG2C T cell subset, CD4+ or CD8+ T cells, or bulk PBMC T cells (not recorded which). The receptor set was obtained from a woman aged 18 to 75 in good health.

The rearrangement joins TRBV25-1 to TRBJ2-1; there is no DNA to check the TCRdb D call of TRBD1. Looked up from germline, CDR1 is MGHDK and CDR2 is SYGVNS. This CDR3 is 16 amino acids long. CDR3 sequence: CASSEGGQGAWNEQFF.

The chain links TRBV5-1 to TRBJ2-1; lacking DNA, the TRBD2 call made by TCRdb goes unchecked. CDR1 and CDR2 from the germline V gene are SGHRS and YFSETQ. The CDR3 covers 16 residues. CDR3 residues: CASSLELAGGFHEQFF.

V gene TRBV29-1 combines with J gene TRBJ2-1; TCRdb designates TRBD2, a call that cannot be tested without DNA. CDR3 length: 17 amino acids. From germline, CDR1 is SQVTM and CDR2 ANQGSEA. The CDR3 is CSVEDWLASGRADEQFF.

J is TRBJ2-3 and V is TRBV5-1; there is no DNA to check the TCRdb D call of TRBD1. Germline CDR1 SGHRS, CDR2 YFSETQ. This CDR3 has 14 residues. CDR3 amino acids: CASSFGTGKDTQYF.

The rearrangement joins TRBV12-3 or TRBV12-4 to TRBJ1-1; TCRdb's assignment of TRBD1 cannot be checked, as there is no DNA. The CDR3 sequence is 12 residues long. CDR3 residues: CASRAPGGLAFF.

The chain joins TRBV29-1 to TRBJ1-5. Germline loops: CDR1 SQVTM, CDR2 ANQGSEA. This CDR3 contains 13 residues. CDR3 protein: CSVEEDSNQPQHF. The whole variable domain, remainder taken from reference TRBV29-1 and TRBJ1-5, is SAVISQKPSRDICQRGTSLTIQCQVDSQVTMMFWYRQQPGQSLTLIATANQGSEATYESGFVIDKFPISRPNLTFSTLTVSNMSPEDSSIYLCSVEEDSNQPQHFGDGTRLSIL.

The chain employs TRBV4-3 and TRBJ1-2. Germline-derived CDR1 and CDR2 are LGHNA and YSLEER. The CDR3 is made up of 15 amino acids. The CDR3 reads CASSQVRGSNYGYTF.